This TCR beta chain was identified during a study of T-cell reconstitution after alpha-beta-depleted transplantation in children. Preparation of the TCRbeta library involved a method that used unique molecular identifiers. A single record per CDR3 protein comes from TCRdb applying MiXCR to the PCR reads. The sample comprises around 600,000 distinct CDR3 sequences, roughly 15% of which are singletons, and 1.1% rests with the top ten. Specimen: PBMCs from the stem cell graft donor, collected from the stem cell graft. The receptor was isolated from a human donor who donated a stem cell graft to a child with acute myeloid leukemia.

Here the CDR3 reads CASSVALAGGNEQFF. The CDR3 DNA reads as TGTGCCAGCAGCGTAGCACTAGCGGGGGGGAATGAGCAGTTCTTC. The chain combines TRBV9 with TRBJ2-1; 13 nucleotides align to TRBD2. Germline loops: CDR1 SGDLS, CDR2 YYNGEE. Trimming cost V 0 bases and J 7 bases; bases outside gene matches: 1. This CDR3 spans 15 amino acids.